Listed below are T cell receptor beta chains from one sample, sequenced in a study of graft-versus-host responses after intestinal transplantation. The repertoire was sequenced with immunoSEQ multiplex PCR; TCRdb's copy has only in-frame clones and lacks some. The data show about 120,000 clones, about 95% seen once. No antigen has been assigned to these receptors. Sequenced material: unstimulated CD8+ T cells sorted from spleen or lymph node cells, taken before intestinal transplant. Receptor source: a human donor who received an intestinal transplant. Each CDR3 is given with its conserved first and last residue. The D gene is left open where the match is weak. Not every row has a clone size; where given, it reads once, few, many or a size class.

V gene: TRBV28; J gene: TRBJ2-1; clone size: .; D gene: TRBD1; CDR3 protein: CASSSRTGYNEQFF; CDR3 DNA: TGTGCCAGCAGTTCTCGGACAGGGTACAATGAGCAGTTCTTC
V gene: TRBV4-2; J gene: TRBJ2-7; clone size: .; D gene: .; CDR3 protein: CASSQERYKVYEQYF; CDR3 DNA: TGTGCCAGCAGCCAAGAGCGTTACAAGGTCTACGAGCAGTACTTC
V gene: TRBV4-1; J gene: TRBJ2-2; clone size: once; D gene: .; CDR3 protein: CASSGAVSNTGELFF; CDR3 DNA: TGCGCCAGCAGCGGCGCAGTTTCGAACACCGGGGAGCTGTTTTTT
V gene: TRBV9; J gene: TRBJ2-5; clone size: .; D gene: .; CDR3 protein: CASSVSSGEQETQYF; CDR3 DNA: TGTGCCAGCAGCGTAAGTTCGGGGGAACAAGAGACCCAGTACTTC
V gene: TRBV7-2; J gene: TRBJ2-5; clone size: .; D gene: TRBD2; CDR3 protein: CASRYTSGSYETQYF; CDR3 DNA: TGTGCCAGCAGATATACTAGCGGGAGTTACGAGACCCAGTACTTC
V gene: TRBV5-4; J gene: TRBJ1-1; clone size: once; D gene: .; CDR3 protein: CASSLRGGRTEAFF; CDR3 DNA: TGTGCCAGCAGCTTGAGAGGGGGACGCACTGAAGCTTTCTTT
V gene: TRBV6-1; J gene: TRBJ2-7; clone size: .; D gene: .; CDR3 protein: CASSEGGALLDNYEQYF; CDR3 DNA: TGTGCCAGCAGTGAAGGTGGGGCTCTACTCGATAACTACGAGCAGTACTTC
V gene: TRBV2; J gene: TRBJ2-2; clone size: .; D gene: TRBD1; CDR3 protein: CASSAFKGQRTKDTGELFF; CDR3 DNA: TGTGCCAGCAGTGCGTTCAAGGGACAGAGAACCAAGGACACCGGGGAGCTGTTTTTT
V gene: TRBV27; J gene: TRBJ2-1; clone size: .; D gene: .; CDR3 protein: CASSLVPPPYNEQFF; CDR3 DNA: TGTGCCAGCAGTTTAGTACCTCCCCCCTACAATGAGCAGTTCTTC
V gene: TRBV28; J gene: TRBJ1-3; clone size: .; D gene: .; CDR3 protein: CASSFWGGGNTIYF; CDR3 DNA: TGTGCCAGCAGTTTCTGGGGGGGAGGAAACACCATATATTTT
V gene: TRBV19; J gene: TRBJ2-7; clone size: .; D gene: TRBD2; CDR3 protein: CASSERGLPYEQYF; CDR3 DNA: TGTGCCAGTAGCGAGCGGGGACTTCCCTACGAGCAGTACTTC